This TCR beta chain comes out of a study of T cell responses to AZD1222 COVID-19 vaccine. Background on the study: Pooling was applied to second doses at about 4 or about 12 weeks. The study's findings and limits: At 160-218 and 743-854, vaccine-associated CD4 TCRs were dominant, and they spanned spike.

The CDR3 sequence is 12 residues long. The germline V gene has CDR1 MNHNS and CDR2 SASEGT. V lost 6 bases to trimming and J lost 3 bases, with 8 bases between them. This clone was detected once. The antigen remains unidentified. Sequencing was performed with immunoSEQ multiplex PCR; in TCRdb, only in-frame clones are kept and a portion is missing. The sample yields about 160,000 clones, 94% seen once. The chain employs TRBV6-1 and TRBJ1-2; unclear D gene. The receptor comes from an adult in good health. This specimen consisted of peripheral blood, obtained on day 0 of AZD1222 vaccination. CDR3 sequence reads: CASRQADYGYTF. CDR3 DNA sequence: TGTGCCAGCAGGCAGGCGGACTATGGCTACACCTTC.